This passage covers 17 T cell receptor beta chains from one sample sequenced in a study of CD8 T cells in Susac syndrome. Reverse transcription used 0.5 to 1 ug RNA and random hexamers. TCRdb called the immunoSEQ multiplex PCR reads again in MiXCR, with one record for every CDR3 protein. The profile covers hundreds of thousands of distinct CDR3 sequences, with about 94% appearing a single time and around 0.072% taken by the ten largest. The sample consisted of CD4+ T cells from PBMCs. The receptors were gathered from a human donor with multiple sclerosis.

CDR3 residues: CASSYGAGNNEKLFF. The DNA for the CDR3 is TGTGCCAGCAGTTACGGCGCAGGGAATAATGAAAAACTGTTTTTT. The chain joins TRBV6-5 to TRBJ1-4; a weak D match, TRBD1 (5 bases). This CDR3 spans 15 amino acids. Trimming cost V 2 bases and J 4 bases, with 11 bases left between them. Per the germline V gene, CDR1 is MNHEY and CDR2 is SVGAGI.

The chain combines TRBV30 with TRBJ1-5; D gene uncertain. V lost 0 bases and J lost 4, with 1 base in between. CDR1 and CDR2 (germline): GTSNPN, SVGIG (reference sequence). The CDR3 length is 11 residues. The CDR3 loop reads CAWSVNQPQHF. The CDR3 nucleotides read TGTGCCTGGAGTGTAAATCAGCCCCAGCATTTT.

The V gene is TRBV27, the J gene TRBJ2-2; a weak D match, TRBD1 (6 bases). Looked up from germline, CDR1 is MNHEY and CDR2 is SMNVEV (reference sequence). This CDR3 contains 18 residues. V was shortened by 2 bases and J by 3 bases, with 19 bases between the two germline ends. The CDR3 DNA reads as TGTGCCAGCAGTTTACGTGGGGACACCCGAACTTACACCGGGGAGCTGTTTTTT. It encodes CASSLRGDTRTYTGELFF.

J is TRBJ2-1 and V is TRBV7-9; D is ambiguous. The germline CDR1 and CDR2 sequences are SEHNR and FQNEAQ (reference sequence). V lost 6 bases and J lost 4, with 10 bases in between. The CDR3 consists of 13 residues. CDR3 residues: CASSADAYNEQFF. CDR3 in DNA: TGTGCCAGCAGTGCGGACGCGTACAATGAGCAGTTCTTC.

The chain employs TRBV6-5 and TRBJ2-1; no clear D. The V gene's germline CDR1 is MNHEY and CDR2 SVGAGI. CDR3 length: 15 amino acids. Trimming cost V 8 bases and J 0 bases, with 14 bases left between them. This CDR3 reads CASLKFRYSYNEQFF. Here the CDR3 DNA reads TGTGCCAGCCTGAAGTTTAGATACTCCTACAATGAGCAGTTCTTC.

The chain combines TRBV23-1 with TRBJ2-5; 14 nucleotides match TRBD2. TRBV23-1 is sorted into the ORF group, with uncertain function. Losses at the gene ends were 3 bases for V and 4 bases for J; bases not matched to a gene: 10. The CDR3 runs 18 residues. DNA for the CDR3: TGCGCCAGCAGTCATATTATCCGACTAGCGGGGGGGCCAGAGACCCAGTACTTC. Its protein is CASSHIIRLAGGPETQYF.

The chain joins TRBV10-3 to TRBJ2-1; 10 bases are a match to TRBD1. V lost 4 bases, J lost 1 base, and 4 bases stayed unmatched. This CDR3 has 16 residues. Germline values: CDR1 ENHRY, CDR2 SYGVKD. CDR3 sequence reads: CAISGGDRGSYNEQFF. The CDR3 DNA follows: TGTGCCATCAGTGGGGGGGACAGGGGTTCCTACAATGAGCAGTTCTTC.

In DNA form, the CDR3 reads TGTGCCAGCAGCGTAGGAACAGAAGGGAACACTGAAGCTTTCTTT. It translates to CASSVGTEGNTEAFF. V gene TRBV9 combines with J gene TRBJ1-1, with unresolved D. V was clipped by 0 bases and J by 1 base, with 10 bases between them. The CDR3 has 15 amino acids. Germline CDR1 is SGDLS and CDR2 is YYNGEE.

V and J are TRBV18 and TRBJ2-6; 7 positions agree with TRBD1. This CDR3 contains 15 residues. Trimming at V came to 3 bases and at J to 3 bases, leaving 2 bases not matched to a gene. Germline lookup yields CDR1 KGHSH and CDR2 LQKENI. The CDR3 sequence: CASSPRGNGANVLTF. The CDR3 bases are TGTGCCAGCTCACCCAGGGGGAATGGGGCCAACGTCCTGACTTTC. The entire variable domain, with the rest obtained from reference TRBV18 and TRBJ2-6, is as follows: NAGVMQNPRHLVRRRGQEARLRCSPMKGHSHVYWYRQLPEEGLKFMVYLQKENIIDESGMPKERFSAEFPKEGPSILRIQQVVRGDSAAYFCASSPRGNGANVLTFGAGSRLTVL.

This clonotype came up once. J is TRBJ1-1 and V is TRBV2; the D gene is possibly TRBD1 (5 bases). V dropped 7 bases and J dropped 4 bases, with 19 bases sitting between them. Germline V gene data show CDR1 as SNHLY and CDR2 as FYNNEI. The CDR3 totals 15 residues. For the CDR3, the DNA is TGTGCCAGCACAGCCGGGAGGGGAGGTAGCACTGAAGCTTTCTTT. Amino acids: CASTAGRGGSTEAFF.

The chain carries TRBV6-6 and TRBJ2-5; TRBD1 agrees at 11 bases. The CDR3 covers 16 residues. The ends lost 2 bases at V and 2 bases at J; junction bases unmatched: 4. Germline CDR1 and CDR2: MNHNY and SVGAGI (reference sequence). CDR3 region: CASSYRGTGGQETQYF. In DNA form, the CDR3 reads TGTGCCAGCAGTTACCGAGGGACAGGGGGACAAGAGACCCAGTACTTC.

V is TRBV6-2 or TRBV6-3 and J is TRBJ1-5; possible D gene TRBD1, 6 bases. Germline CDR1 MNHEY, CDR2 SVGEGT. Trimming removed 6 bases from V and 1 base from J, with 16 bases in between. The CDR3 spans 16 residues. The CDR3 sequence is CASSDAGARSNQPQHF. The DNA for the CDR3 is TGTGCCAGCAGCGACGCGGGGGCAAGAAGCAATCAGCCCCAGCATTTT.

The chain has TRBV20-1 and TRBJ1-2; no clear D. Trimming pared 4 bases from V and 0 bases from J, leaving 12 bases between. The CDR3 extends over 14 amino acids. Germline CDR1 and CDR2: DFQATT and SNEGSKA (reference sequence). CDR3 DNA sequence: TGCAGTGCTATTAGAGACCACCCTAACTATGGCTACACCTTC. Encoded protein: CSAIRDHPNYGYTF.

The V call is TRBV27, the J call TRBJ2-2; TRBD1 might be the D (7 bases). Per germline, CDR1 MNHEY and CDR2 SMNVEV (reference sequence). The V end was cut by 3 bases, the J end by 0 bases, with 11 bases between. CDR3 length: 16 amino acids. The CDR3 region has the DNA TGTGCCAGCAGTTTTCAGGGGGGACCGAACACCGGGGAGCTGTTTTTT. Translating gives CASSFQGGPNTGELFF.

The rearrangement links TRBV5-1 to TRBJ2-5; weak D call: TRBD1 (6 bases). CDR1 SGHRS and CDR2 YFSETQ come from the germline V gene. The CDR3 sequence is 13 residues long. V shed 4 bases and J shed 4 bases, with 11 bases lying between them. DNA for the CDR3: TGCGCCAGCAGCCCAGGGGCCCCAGAGACCCAGTACTTC. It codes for CASSPGAPETQYF.

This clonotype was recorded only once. This chain's CDR3 is CASSSHLQGRTDTQYF. CDR3 in DNA: TGTGCCAGCAGTTCCCATCTACAGGGACGCACAGATACGCAGTATTTT. The gene calls are TRBV27 and TRBJ2-3; a weak D match, TRBD1 (6 bases). CDR1 is MNHEY and CDR2 is SMNVEV in the germline V gene (reference sequence). CDR3 length equals 16 residues. The ends were cut back, 4 bases at V and 1 base at J, with 15 bases in the middle.

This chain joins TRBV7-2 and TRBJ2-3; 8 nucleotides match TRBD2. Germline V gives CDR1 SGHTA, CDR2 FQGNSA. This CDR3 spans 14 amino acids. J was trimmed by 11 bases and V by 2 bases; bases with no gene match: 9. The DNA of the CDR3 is TGTGCCAGCAGCTTACGGGGGGGGCACTCACAGCAGTATTTT. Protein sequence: CASSLRGGHSQQYF.